The clone carrying this TCR beta chain has a count of ten or more. Its antigen is unknown. In the study's own analysis: Differences in CDR3 between clinicopathological groups were drawn on to build a classifier intended to discriminate distant-metastatic papillary thyroid cancer patients. TCRdb re-called clones from the PCR reads using MiXCR. These V and J calls originate from TCRdb's pipeline instead of the authors' own analysis. The sample has 15,000 to 20,000 clones; 25% to 30% are singletons. The sample belongs to a study of metastatic and nonmetastatic thyroid tumors. In the study overall: Patients with malignant and benign thyroid disease provided blood and tumor or nodule tissue, whose repertoires were compared. Study-level results: Significantly higher TCR beta diversity was reportedly seen in malignant thyroid tumors than benign nodules, in blood and tumor.

No treatment of any kind had been given to any patient before thyroid surgery. This CDR3 contains 14 residues. Germline V gene sequence: CDR1 MNHEY, CDR2 SVGEGT. The V segment lost 6 bases and the J segment 2 bases; nucleotides outside the gene matches: 4. The rearrangement joins TRBV6-2 or TRBV6-3 to TRBJ2-1; TRBD2 matches at 7 bases. Sequences were obtained from tumor tissue. The source is a male donor with papillary thyroid cancer or a benign thyroid nodule (not recorded which). Some clones in this sample may be carry-over from other donors' samples. CDR3 protein: CASSKRDTYNEQFF. CDR3 coding DNA: TGTGCCAGCAGCAAGCGGGATACCTACAATGAGCAGTTCTTC.